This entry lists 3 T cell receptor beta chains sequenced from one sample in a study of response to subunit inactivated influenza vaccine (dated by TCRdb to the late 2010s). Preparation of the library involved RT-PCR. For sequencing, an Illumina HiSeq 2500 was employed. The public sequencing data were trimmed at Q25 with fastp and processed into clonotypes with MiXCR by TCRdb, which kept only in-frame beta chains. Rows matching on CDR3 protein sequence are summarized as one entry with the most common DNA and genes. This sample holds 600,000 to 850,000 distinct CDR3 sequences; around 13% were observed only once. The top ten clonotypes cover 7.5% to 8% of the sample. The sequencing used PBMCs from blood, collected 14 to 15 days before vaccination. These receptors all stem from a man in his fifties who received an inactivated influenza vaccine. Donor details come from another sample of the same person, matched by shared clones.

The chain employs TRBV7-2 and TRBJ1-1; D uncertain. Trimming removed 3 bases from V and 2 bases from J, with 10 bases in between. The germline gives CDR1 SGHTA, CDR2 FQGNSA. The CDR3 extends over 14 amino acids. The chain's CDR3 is CASSFALRNTEAFF. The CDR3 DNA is TGTGCCAGCAGCTTTGCACTACGTAACACTGAAGCTTTCTTT.

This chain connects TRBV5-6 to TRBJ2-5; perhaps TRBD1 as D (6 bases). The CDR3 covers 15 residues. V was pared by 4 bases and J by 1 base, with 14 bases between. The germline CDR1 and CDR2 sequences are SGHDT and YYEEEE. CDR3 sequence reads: CASSGYRVAQETQYF. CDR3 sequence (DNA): TGTGCCAGCAGCGGGTACAGGGTTGCCCAAGAGACCCAGTACTTC.

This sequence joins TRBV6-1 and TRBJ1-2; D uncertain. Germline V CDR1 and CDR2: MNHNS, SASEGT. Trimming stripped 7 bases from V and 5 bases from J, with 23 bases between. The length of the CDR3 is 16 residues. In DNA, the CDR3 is TGTGCCAGCACCCTTCCTCGCGCAGCCCTAGGGTATGGCTACACCTTC. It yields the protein CASTLPRAALGYGYTF.